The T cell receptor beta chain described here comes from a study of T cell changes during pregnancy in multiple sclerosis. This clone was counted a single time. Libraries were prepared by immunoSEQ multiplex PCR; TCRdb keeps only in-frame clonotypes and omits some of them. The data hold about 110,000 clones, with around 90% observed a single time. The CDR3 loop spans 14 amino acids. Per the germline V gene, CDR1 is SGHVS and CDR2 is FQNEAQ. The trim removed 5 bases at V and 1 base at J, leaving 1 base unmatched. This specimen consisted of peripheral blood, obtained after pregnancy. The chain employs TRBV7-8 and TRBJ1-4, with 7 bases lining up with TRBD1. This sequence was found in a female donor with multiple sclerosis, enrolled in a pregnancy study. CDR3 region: CASSRTGTNEKLFF. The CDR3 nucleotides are TGTGCCAGCAGCCGGACAGGAACTAATGAAAAACTGTTTTTT.